This T cell receptor beta chain was found in a study of cytomegalovirus exposure and HLA in healthy donors. Study results and caveats: Earlier analysis looked at TCR beta V segments, and most were productive about 90% or about 30% of the time.

Turning to this clone: As yet, its antigen is unknown.

CDR1 is SNHLY and CDR2 is FYNNEI in the germline V gene. The CDR3 runs to 15 residues. The V end lost 3 bases, the J end lost 1 base, and 12 bases lay between the germline ends. It was with 60 Vbeta and 13 Jbeta primers that the PCR ran. The data were produced by immunoSEQ multiplex PCR, yet TCRdb's version contains in-frame clones alone and is incomplete. The data contain 150,000 to 200,000 clones, approximately 78% of them singletons. The clonotype comes from a human donor in good health. This chain links TRBV2 with TRBJ1-1; no clear D gene. Sequencing was carried out using PBMCs. The DNA of the CDR3 is TGTGCCAGCAGTGACCGGCGGATCCAGAACACTGAAGCTTTCTTT. This encodes CASSDRRIQNTEAFF.